The 14 T cell receptor beta chains below come from one sample, sequenced in a study of cytomegalovirus exposure and HLA in healthy donors. Vbeta (60) and Jbeta (13) primers were used in the PCR. Repertoires were generated with immunoSEQ multiplex PCR, while TCRdb's copy carries only in-frame clones and drops some. Counted here are some 140,000 clones, roughly 83% occurring once; the ten biggest clones make up approximately 8%. The sequencing sample was made of PBMCs. Every receptor here comes from a man under 40 in good health and CMV-seropositive.

This clone was found once. The rearrangement links TRBV4-3 to TRBJ2-5; 13 nucleotides agree with TRBD2. The J segment lost 3 bases and the V segment lost 2 bases, leaving 3 bases of the junction unmatched. CDR1 and CDR2 from the germline V gene are LGHNA and YSLEER. This CDR3 is 16 amino acids long. CDR3 sequence reads: CASSQSGLAGEETQYF. CDR3 sequence (DNA): TGCGCCAGCAGCCAATCCGGACTAGCGGGGGAAGAGACCCAGTACTTC.

This clone was seen ten or more times. The V call is TRBV18, the J call TRBJ1-6; tentative D call: TRBD1 (6 bases). Germline V lookup: CDR1 KGHSH, CDR2 LQKENI. The CDR3 has 16 amino acids. The germline V and J ends were trimmed by 4 bases and 7 bases, with 17 bases remaining between them. Here the CDR3 DNA reads TGTGCCAGCTCACTACGCGCCGGCAGGGGCAATTCACCCCTCCACTTT. Protein: CASSLRAGRGNSPLHF.

J is TRBJ2-2 and V is TRBV9; 9 positions match TRBD2. The CDR3 length is 17 residues. The V segment lost 0 bases and the J segment 0 bases; nucleotides outside the gene matches: 3. CDR1 SGDLS and CDR2 YYNGEE come from the germline V gene. This CDR3 is CASSVGGGGANTGELFF. The CDR3 coding sequence is TGTGCCAGCAGCGTAGGAGGCGGGGGGGCGAACACCGGGGAGCTGTTTTTT.

This clone has just one count. This sequence joins TRBV27 and TRBJ2-1, with TRBD2 matching over 14 bases. Germline CDR1 MNHEY, CDR2 SMNVEV (reference sequence). The V gene end was trimmed by 6 bases and the J gene end by 9 bases; junction bases not matched to a gene: 13. The CDR3 extends over 17 amino acids. CDR3 sequence: CASSQGTSGSSRGEQFF. The CDR3 DNA is TGTGCCAGCAGCCAGGGGACTAGCGGGAGTTCGCGGGGTGAGCAGTTCTTC.

The chain links TRBV25-1 to TRBJ2-7; D gene uncertain. The CDR3 has 12 amino acids. Germline V gives CDR1 MGHDK, CDR2 SYGVNS. V lost 3 bases, J lost 6 bases, and 9 bases lay in between. Here the CDR3 DNA reads TGTGCCAGCAGTGACTACCCAACCGAGCAGTACTTC. Its protein product is CASSDYPTEQYF.

V usage is TRBV5-1 and J usage is TRBJ1-2; 7 bases are a match to TRBD1. The CDR3 extends over 14 amino acids. Germline lookup yields CDR1 SGHRS and CDR2 YFSETQ. Trimming took 0 bases from V and 8 from J; bases not matched to a gene: 7. This chain's CDR3 is CASSLAQGEEGYTF. The CDR3 DNA sequence: TGCGCCAGCAGCTTGGCCCAGGGGGAGGAGGGCTACACCTTC. Filled out from reference TRBV5-1 and TRBJ1-2, the complete variable domain reads KAGVTQTPRYLIKTRGQQVTLSCSPISGHRSVSWYQQTPGQGLQFLFEYFSETQRNKGNFPGRFSGRQFSNSRSEMNVSTLELGDSALYLCASSLAQGEEGYTFGSGTRLTVV.

CDR3 in amino acids: CASSPGRDGEQYF. For the CDR3, the DNA is TGTGCCAGCAGCCCCGGGAGGGATGGCGAGCAGTACTTC. The genes are TRBV9 and TRBJ2-7; 8 bases match TRBD2. The V gene end was trimmed by 4 bases and the J gene end by 6 bases; junction bases not matched to a gene: 6. The CDR3 has 13 residues. CDR1 is SGDLS, CDR2 YYNGEE, per germline.

The chain is built from TRBV5-1 and TRBJ1-4, with a tentative D call TRBD1 (5 bases). Germline lookup yields CDR1 SGHRS and CDR2 YFSETQ. CDR3 size: 16 residues. Trimming pared 6 bases from V and 0 bases from J, leaving 15 bases between. The CDR3 nucleotides are TGCGCCAGCACCGTCGGGGGGGGGACAACTAATGAAAAACTGTTTTTT. This codes for CASTVGGGTTNEKLFF.

Worth noting for this clone: Different DNA sequences within this sample yield the same CDR3. CDR3 loop: CASSPPLGQGISYEQYF. The CDR3 coding sequence is TGTGCCAGCTCACCACCCCTGGGGCAGGGGATCTCCTACGAGCAGTACTTC. The rearrangement joins TRBV18 to TRBJ2-7, with D perhaps TRBD1 (6 bases). Germline V gives CDR1 KGHSH, CDR2 LQKENI. The CDR3 contains 17 residues. Between the trimmed V and J ends, which lost 0 bases and 0 bases, there was a span of 15 bases.

This clone was seen more than once but under ten times. The rearrangement links TRBV19 to TRBJ1-1; a possible D gene is TRBD1 (5 bases). The CDR3 is made up of 13 amino acids. Between the trimmed V and J ends, which lost 6 bases and 6 bases, there was a span of 14 bases. CDR1 and CDR2 (germline): LNHDA, SQIVND (reference sequence). The CDR3 protein is CASSQPGLAEAFF. The DNA for the CDR3 is TGTGCCAGTAGCCAGCCAGGGTTGGCTGAAGCTTTCTTT.

The CDR3 sequence: CASSIAGPRTEAFF. The CDR3 nucleotides read TGTGCCAGCTCAATAGCGGGCCCTAGGACTGAAGCTTTCTTT. The chain recombines TRBV18 with TRBJ1-1; D unresolved. Germline V gene sequence: CDR1 KGHSH, CDR2 LQKENI. This CDR3 has 14 amino acids. Trimming took 5 bases from V and 5 from J, leaving 15 bases between them.

This sequence joins TRBV9 and TRBJ2-7, with D unresolved. Germline assignment: CDR1 SGDLS and CDR2 YYNGEE. V lost 0 bases to trimming and J lost 0 bases, with 10 bases between them. The CDR3 runs 15 residues. The CDR3, as DNA: TGTGCCAGCAGCGTAGGAGAAGAGAGCTCCTACGAGCAGTACTTC. Translated, it gives CASSVGEESSYEQYF.

V gene TRBV27 combines with J gene TRBJ2-7; D is possibly TRBD1 (5 bases). This CDR3 comprises 14 residues. Per the germline V gene, CDR1 is MNHEY and CDR2 is SMNVEV (reference sequence). Trimming removed 6 bases at V and 2 bases at J, with 14 bases between. The CDR3 DNA is TGTGCCAGCAGCCATGGGCCAGGGACCTACGAGCAGTACTTC. As protein: CASSHGPGTYEQYF.

The chain employs TRBV5-4 and TRBJ2-2, with 8 bases aligning to TRBD1. The CDR3 extends over 16 amino acids. The germline CDR1 and CDR2 sequences are SGHNT and YYREEE (reference sequence). V gave up 0 bases and J gave up 7 bases; unmatched junction bases: 8. This chain's CDR3 is CASSLGTGRNGGELFF. The CDR3 nucleotides read TGTGCCAGCAGCTTGGGGACAGGGAGAAATGGCGGGGAGCTGTTTTTT.